This is a list of T cell receptor beta chains from one sample in a study of patients and donors after allogeneic stem cell transplantation. TCRdb redid the calling of the RT-PCR reads with MiXCR, one entry per CDR3 protein. The sample lists approximately 31,000 distinct CDR3 sequences, 37% occurring once. The specimen sequenced was blood, either unsorted or a sorted T cell fraction (not recorded which). These receptor sequences come from a human donor who was either an allogeneic HSCT recipient or a stem cell or donor lymphocyte infusion donor (not recorded which). It is not recorded whose cells these are; they may come from a transplant donor. Each CDR3 is given with its conserved first and last residue.

>TRBV7-2|TRBJ1-5
CASSLGMGQPQHF
>TRBV12-3/TRBV12-4|TRBJ1-5
CASSRRREGKVEPQHF
>TRBV9|TRBJ2-7
CASSVQGSGYEQYF
>TRBV7-8|TRBJ2-1
CASSLEISSYNEQFF
>TRBV6-2/TRBV6-3|TRBJ1-1
CASSYALTGGLNTEAFF
>TRBV7-7|TRBJ2-1
CASSLNKVYNEQFF
>TRBV12-3/TRBV12-4|TRBJ1-2
CASSLSTGDGYTF
>TRBV20-1|TRBJ2-3
CSAIGLAGAADTQYF
>TRBV5-1|TRBJ1-2
CASSPEGVNYGYTF
>TRBV7-3|TRBJ1-2
CASSFETGDGYTF
>TRBV10-3|TRBJ2-7
CAISESQGINYEQYF
>TRBV5-1|TRBJ1-1
CASSPRTGNTEAFF
>TRBV7-2|TRBJ1-6
CASSLALAYSPLHF
>TRBV4-1|TRBJ2-3
CASSQVELAGGPTDTQYF
>TRBV20-1|TRBJ1-6
CSARDLRQGYNSPLHF
>TRBV28|TRBJ2-2
CASSLFGNPPGELFF
>TRBV4-3|TRBJ2-3
CASSQDAGVDTQYF
>TRBV20-1|TRBJ1-2
CSARVRQGNYGYTF
>TRBV12-3/TRBV12-4|TRBJ2-1
CASSSPTLTKGGPYNEQFF
>TRBV29-1|TRBJ2-7
CSVYSGDGSYEQYF
>TRBV10-3|TRBJ1-2
CAISLNYGYTF
>TRBV7-9|TRBJ2-5
CASSLGGLAEETQYF
>TRBV7-9|TRBJ2-3
CASPRSDTQYF
>TRBV6-4|TRBJ1-6
CASSDEGEVNSPLHF
>TRBV18|TRBJ2-1
CASSRTSGRDEQFF
>TRBV5-1|TRBJ2-5
CASSTGQVLETQYF
>TRBV7-9|TRBJ1-2
CASSLSGNNYGYTF
>TRBV9|TRBJ1-6
CASSVGPRVTGSSPLHF
>TRBV20-1|TRBJ2-7
CSARNRVGNPYEQYF
>TRBV7-2|TRBJ2-3
CASSPLPGWEVGDDTQYF
>TRBV12-3/TRBV12-4|TRBJ2-1
CASSLDRGQPNEQFF
>TRBV12-3/TRBV12-4|TRBJ1-3
CASSKRSTGNTIYF
>TRBV5-4|TRBJ1-2
CASSTAGTGRGGYTF
>TRBV7-2|TRBJ2-2
CASSPRPTTGGELFF
>TRBV20-1|TRBJ1-2
CSAREGGTAYNYGYTF
>TRBV20-1|TRBJ2-1
CSAKRGPTYNEQFF
>TRBV9|TRBJ2-2
CASSRGSGELFF
>TRBV24-1|TRBJ2-3
CATSDLEDLDTQYF
>TRBV27|TRBJ1-2
CASSLSGGIYGYTF
>TRBV29-1|TRBJ2-7
CSVGGRDREHEQYF
>TRBV12-3/TRBV12-4|TRBJ2-5
CASTRDTKETQYF
>TRBV5-1|TRBJ1-1
CASSPGQGAPEAFF
>TRBV9|TRBJ2-2
CASSVGGTGELFF
>TRBV4-3|TRBJ2-1
CASSQDGGGYNEQFF
>TRBV7-9|TRBJ1-1
CASSLSLLGPADTEAFF
>TRBV20-1|TRBJ1-1
CSATRGFRTEAFF
>TRBV7-7|TRBJ1-1
CASSSGPDDTEAFF
>TRBV7-6|TRBJ1-2
CATYSAPGQGGYGYTF